This T cell receptor beta chain was recovered during a study of CD8 T cells in ankylosing spondylitis (dated by TCRdb to about 2017). Turning to the overall study: The study profiled T cell receptor beta repertoires in healthy donors and ankylosing spondylitis patients to find disease-linked TCR variants. Peripheral blood was sampled, and synovial fluid was additionally collected from ankylosing spondylitis patients. The whole study cohort included over 85 healthy donors and 25 ankylosing spondylitis patients. Overall results and qualifications from the work: In peripheral blood, the disease-linked clones were found at relatively low frequencies and had a CD8+ phenotype. Some motif variants had previously been reported in the synovial fluid and blood of reactive arthritis patients, which suggests shared mechanisms of disease initiation. The disease-linked clones were reported as significantly enriched in matched synovial fluid samples from ankylosing spondylitis patients. Blood from ankylosing spondylitis patients appeared to be characterized by a TCR beta motif made up of several highly homologous amino acid variants.

Sequencing was performed on an Illumina HiSeq 2500. Quantitative 5'-RACE with molecular barcodes was used to prepare TCR beta libraries. The study's own analysis went as follows. A new computational method, built on a probabilistic model of VDJ rearrangement, was used to identify disease-linked TCR variants. In-frame beta chains were kept once TCRdb had trimmed the public reads at Q25 with fastp and called clones with MiXCR. CDR3 protein sequences are deduplicated, and each keeps its most common genes and DNA. V and J calls and clone size were set by TCRdb, not the authors. The sample table contains about 340,000 distinct CDR3 sequences; only one count was recorded for under 8.5% of them. In total, the top ten clones hold about 15% of the sample. At least ten counts were recorded for this clonotype. It lacks a known antigen. One base away there is no much larger clone; base qualities are not given.

The sequence was obtained from a male donor with ankylosing spondylitis. The sequenced material came from blood, either unsorted or a sorted T cell fraction (not recorded which).

CDR3 sequence: CASSLAYNEQFF. At the DNA level, the sequence is TGCGCCAGCAGCTTAGCCTACAATGAGCAGTTCTTC. The chain joins TRBV5-1 to TRBJ2-1; the D gene assignment is ambiguous. There are 12 amino acids in the CDR3, from cysteine to phenylalanine inclusive. Here the CDR3 DNA is all that survives: 36 bases in frame from base 1. The germline V gene encodes CDR1 SGHRS and CDR2 YFSETQ. The junction shows trimming of 2 bases on V and 2 bases on J, plus 2 bases between the germline ends.